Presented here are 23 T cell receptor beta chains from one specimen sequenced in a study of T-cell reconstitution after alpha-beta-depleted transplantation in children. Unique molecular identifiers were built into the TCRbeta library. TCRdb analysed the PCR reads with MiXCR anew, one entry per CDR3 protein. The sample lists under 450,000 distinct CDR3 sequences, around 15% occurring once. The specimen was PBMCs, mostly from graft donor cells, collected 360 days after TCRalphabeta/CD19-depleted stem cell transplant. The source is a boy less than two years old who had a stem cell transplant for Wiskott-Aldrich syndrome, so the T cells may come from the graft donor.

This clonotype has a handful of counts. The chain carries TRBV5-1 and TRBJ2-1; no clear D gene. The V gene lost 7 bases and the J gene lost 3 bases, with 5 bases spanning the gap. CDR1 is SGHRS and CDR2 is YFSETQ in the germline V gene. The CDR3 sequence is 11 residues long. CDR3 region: CASPDYNEQFF. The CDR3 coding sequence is TGCGCCAGCCCTGACTACAATGAGCAGTTCTTC.

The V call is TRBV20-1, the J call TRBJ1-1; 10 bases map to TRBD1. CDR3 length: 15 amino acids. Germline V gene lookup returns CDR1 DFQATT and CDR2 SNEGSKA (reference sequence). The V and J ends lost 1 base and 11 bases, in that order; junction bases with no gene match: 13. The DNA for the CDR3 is TGCAGTGCTAGAGTTGCTCCCGGGACAGGGGTTAGGGCTTTCTTT. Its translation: CSARVAPGTGVRAFF.

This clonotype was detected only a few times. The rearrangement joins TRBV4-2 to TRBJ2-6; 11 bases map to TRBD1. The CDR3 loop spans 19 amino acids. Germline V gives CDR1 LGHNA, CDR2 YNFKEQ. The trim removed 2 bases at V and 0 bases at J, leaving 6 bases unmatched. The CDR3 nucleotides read TGTGCCAGCAGCCAACTTGGACAGGGGGCTATCTCTGGGGCCAACGTCCTGACTTTC. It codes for CASSQLGQGAISGANVLTF.

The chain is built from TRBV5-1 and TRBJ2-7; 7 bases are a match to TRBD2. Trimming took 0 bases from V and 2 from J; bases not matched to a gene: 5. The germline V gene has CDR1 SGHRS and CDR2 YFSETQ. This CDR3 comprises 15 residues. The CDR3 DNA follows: TGCGCCAGCAGCTTGGTGGCTAGCGGAACCTACGAGCAGTACTTC. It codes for CASSLVASGTYEQYF.

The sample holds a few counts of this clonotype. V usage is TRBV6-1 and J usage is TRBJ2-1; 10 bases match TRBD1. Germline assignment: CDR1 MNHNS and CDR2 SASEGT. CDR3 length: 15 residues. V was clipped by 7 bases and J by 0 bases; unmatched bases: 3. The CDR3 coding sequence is TGTGCCAGCACCCGACAGGGGGCCTCCTACAATGAGCAGTTCTTC. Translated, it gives CASTRQGASYNEQFF.

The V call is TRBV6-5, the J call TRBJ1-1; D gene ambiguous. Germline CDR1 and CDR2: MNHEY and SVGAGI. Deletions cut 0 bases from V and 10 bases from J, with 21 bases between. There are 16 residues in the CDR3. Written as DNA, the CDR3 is TGTGCCAGCAGTTACTCAATGGGTCTTCTTAGCGCAGGAGCTTTCTTT. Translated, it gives CASSYSMGLLSAGAFF.

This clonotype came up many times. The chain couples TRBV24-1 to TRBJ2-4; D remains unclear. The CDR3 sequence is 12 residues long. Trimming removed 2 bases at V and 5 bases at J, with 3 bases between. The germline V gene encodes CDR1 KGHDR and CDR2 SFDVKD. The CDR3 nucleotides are TGTGCCACCAGTGATTACCAAAACATTCAGTACTTC. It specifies CATSDYQNIQYF.

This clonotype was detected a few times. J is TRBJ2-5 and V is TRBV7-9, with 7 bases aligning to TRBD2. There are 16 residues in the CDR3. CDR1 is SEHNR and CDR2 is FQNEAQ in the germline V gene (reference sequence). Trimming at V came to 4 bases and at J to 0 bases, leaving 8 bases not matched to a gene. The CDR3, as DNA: TGTGCCAGCAGCTCGACAAGGGACTACCACCAAGAGACCCAGTACTTC. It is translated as CASSSTRDYHQETQYF.

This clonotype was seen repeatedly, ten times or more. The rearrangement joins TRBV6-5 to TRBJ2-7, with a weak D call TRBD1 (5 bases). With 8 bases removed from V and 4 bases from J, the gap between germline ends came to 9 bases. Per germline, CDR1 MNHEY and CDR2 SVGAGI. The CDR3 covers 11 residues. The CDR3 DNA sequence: TGTGCCAGCGGAGACAGTTACGAGCAGTACTTC. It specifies CASGDSYEQYF.

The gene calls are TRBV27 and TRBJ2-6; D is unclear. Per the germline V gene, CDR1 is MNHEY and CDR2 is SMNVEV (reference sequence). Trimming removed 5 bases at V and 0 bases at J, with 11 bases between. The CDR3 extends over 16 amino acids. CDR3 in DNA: TGTGCCAGCAGTATTGGACGGAACTCTGGGGCCAACGTCCTGACTTTC. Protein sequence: CASSIGRNSGANVLTF.

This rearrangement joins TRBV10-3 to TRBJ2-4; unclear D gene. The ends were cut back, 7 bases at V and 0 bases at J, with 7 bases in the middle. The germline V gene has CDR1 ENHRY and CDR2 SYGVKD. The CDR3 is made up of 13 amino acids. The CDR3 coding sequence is TGTGCCATCATGAACAGAGCCAAAAACATTCAGTACTTC. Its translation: CAIMNRAKNIQYF.

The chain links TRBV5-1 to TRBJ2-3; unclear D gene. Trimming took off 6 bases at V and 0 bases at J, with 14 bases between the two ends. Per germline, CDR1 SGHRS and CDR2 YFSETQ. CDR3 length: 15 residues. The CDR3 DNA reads TGCGCCAGCATCCGGGCCTCACCTAGCACAGATACGCAGTATTTT. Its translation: CASIRASPSTDTQYF.

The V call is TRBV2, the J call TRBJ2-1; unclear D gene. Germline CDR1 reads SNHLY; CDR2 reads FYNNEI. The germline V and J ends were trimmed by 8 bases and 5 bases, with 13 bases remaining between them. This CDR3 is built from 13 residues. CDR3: CASHLPRDNEQFF. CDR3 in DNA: TGTGCCAGCCATCTTCCCCGGGACAATGAGCAGTTCTTC.

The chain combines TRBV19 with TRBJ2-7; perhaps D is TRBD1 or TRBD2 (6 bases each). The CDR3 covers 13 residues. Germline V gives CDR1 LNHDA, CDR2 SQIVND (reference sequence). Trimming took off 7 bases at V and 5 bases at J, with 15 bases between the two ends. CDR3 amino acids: CASTPKGGNEQYF. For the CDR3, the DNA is TGTGCCAGTACCCCTAAAGGGGGGAACGAGCAGTACTTC.

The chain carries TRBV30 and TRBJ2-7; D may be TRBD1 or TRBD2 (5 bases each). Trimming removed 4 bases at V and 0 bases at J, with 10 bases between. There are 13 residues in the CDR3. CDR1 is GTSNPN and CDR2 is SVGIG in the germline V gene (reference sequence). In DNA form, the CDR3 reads TGTGCCTGGACCGGGGCCCGCTCCTACGAGCAGTACTTC. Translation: CAWTGARSYEQYF.

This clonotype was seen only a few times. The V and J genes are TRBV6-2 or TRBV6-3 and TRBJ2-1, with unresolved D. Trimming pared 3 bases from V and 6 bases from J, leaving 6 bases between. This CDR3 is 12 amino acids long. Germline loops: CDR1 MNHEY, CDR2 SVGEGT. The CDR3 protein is CASSYSANEQFF. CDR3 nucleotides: TGTGCCAGCAGTTATTCGGCCAATGAGCAGTTCTTC.

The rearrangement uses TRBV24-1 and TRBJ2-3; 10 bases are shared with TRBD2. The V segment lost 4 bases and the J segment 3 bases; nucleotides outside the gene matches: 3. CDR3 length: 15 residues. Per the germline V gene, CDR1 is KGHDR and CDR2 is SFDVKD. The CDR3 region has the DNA TGTGCCACCAGTGACCCTAGCGGGAGAACAGATACGCAGTATTTT. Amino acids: CATSDPSGRTDTQYF.

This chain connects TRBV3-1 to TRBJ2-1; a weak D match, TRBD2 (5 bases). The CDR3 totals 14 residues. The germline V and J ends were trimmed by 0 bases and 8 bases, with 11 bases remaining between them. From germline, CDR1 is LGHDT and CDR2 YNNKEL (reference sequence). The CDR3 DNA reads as TGTGCCAGCAGCCAAGAGCTACTACTAGATGAGCAGTTCTTC. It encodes CASSQELLLDEQFF.

CDR3 nucleotide sequence: TGTGCCAGCAGTTTCAGTTTGTATGGGCAGTACTTC. This gives the protein CASSFSLYGQYF. The chain carries TRBV28 and TRBJ2-7; no firm D call. CDR1 is MDHEN and CDR2 is SYDVKM in the germline V gene. CDR3 length equals 12 residues. Trimming took off 3 bases at V and 9 bases at J, with 12 bases between the two ends.

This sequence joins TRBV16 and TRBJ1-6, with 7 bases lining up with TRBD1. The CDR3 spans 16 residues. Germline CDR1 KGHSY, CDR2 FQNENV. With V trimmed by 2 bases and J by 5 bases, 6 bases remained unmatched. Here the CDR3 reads CASSQPTGRDNSPLHF. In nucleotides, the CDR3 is TGTGCCAGCAGCCAACCGACAGGGCGAGATAATTCACCCCTCCACTTT.

The CDR3 loop reads CASSPIADVAYSPLHF. The CDR3 DNA reads as TGTGCCAGCAGCCCTATCGCGGACGTGGCTTACTCACCCCTCCACTTT. This rearrangement joins TRBV6-1 to TRBJ1-6; D ambiguous. Germline V gives CDR1 MNHNS, CDR2 SASEGT. The CDR3 sequence is 16 residues long. V was clipped by 6 bases and J by 10 bases, with 22 bases between them.

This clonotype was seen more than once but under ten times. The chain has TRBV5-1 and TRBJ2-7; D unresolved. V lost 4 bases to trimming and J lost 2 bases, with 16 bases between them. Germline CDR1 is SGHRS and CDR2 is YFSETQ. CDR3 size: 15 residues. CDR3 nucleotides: TGCGCCAGCAGCCCGGGTTTGAGCCCGACCTACGAGCAGTACTTC. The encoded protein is CASSPGLSPTYEQYF.

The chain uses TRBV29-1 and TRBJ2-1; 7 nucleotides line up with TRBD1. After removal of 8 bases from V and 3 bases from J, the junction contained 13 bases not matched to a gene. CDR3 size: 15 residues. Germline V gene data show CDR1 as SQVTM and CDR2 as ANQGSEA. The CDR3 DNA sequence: TGCAGCTATCTAAATTGGGACAGACTCTACAATGAGCAGTTCTTC. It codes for CSYLNWDRLYNEQFF.